This passage covers 29 T cell receptor beta chains from one sample sequenced in a study of control samples from healthy donors and cancer patients. Libraries were prepared by immunoSEQ multiplex PCR; TCRdb keeps only in-frame clonotypes and omits some of them. Here the sample spans about 410,000 clones, roughly 90% being singletons. The sample consisted of PBMCs. These receptors all come from a man in his forties with head and neck cancer.

This chain uses TRBV7-9 with TRBJ1-1; TRBD1 matches at 10 bases. The V and J ends lost 11 bases and 12 bases, in that order; junction bases with no gene match: 15. This CDR3 has 13 residues. Looked up from germline, CDR1 is SEHNR and CDR2 is FQNEAQ (reference sequence). CDR3 bases: TGTGCCTCTCCGGAGGGGGACAGGGGTCCAACTTTCTTT. Its translation: CASPEGDRGPTFF.

J is TRBJ2-5 and V is TRBV5-4, with D possibly being TRBD1 (6 bases). Trimming pared 1 base from V and 4 bases from J, leaving 14 bases between. Germline values: CDR1 SGHNT, CDR2 YYREEE (reference sequence). The CDR3 is made up of 15 amino acids. The CDR3 nucleotides are TGTGCCAGCAGCTTGAGTGCAGGGGCATCAGAGACCCAGTACTTC. Its protein product is CASSLSAGASETQYF.

V usage is TRBV9 and J usage is TRBJ2-1, with a weak D call TRBD2 (6 bases). Trimming pared 6 bases from V and 5 bases from J, leaving 12 bases between. The CDR3 is 13 residues long. Germline CDR1 reads SGDLS; CDR2 reads YYNGEE. CDR3: CASKSGENNEQFF. The CDR3 bases are TGTGCCAGCAAATCGGGAGAGAACAATGAGCAGTTCTTC.

The genes are TRBV6-4 and TRBJ2-2; D ambiguous. Per the germline V gene, CDR1 is MRHNA and CDR2 is SNTAGT. V was pared by 7 bases and J by 6 bases, with 9 bases between. CDR3 length equals 12 residues. CDR3 bases: TGTGCCAGCAATGAAGGCTCCGGGGAGCTGTTTTTT. It encodes CASNEGSGELFF.

The chain uses TRBV11-2 and TRBJ2-7; possible D gene TRBD1, 6 bases. Germline assignment: CDR1 SGHAT and CDR2 FQNNGV. The length of the CDR3 is 15 residues. With 1 base removed from V and 5 bases from J, the gap between germline ends came to 15 bases. CDR3 in DNA: TGTGCCAGCAGCTTAGCCCCAGGGGCGGTCCACGAGCAGTACTTC. Encoded protein: CASSLAPGAVHEQYF.

This chain links TRBV28 with TRBJ1-2; TRBD1 might be the D (6 bases). The CDR3 contains 14 residues. V was cut by 2 bases and J by 4 bases, with 11 bases left in between. Germline-derived CDR1 and CDR2 are MDHEN and SYDVKM. Here the CDR3 reads CASSLPGQTYGYTF. The CDR3 DNA follows: TGTGCCAGCAGTTTACCCGGACAGACCTATGGCTACACCTTC.

The chain links TRBV5-4 to TRBJ2-6; D ambiguous. Germline assignment: CDR1 SGHNT and CDR2 YYREEE (reference sequence). The length of the CDR3 is 12 residues. The V and J ends lost 9 bases and 2 bases respectively, with 6 bases between them. CDR3: CATAPGANVLTF. The CDR3 DNA is TGTGCCACCGCTCCTGGGGCCAACGTCCTGACTTTC.

The V call is TRBV5-1, the J call TRBJ2-7; D may be TRBD2 (6 bases). Germline V CDR1 and CDR2: SGHRS, YFSETQ. The CDR3 has 13 residues. V shed 0 bases and J shed 5 bases, with 9 bases lying between them. CDR3 sequence: CASSLAGGDEQYF. CDR3 sequence (DNA): TGCGCCAGCAGCTTGGCCGGGGGAGACGAGCAGTACTTC.

This sequence joins TRBV4-2 and TRBJ1-3; D is ambiguous. Germline values: CDR1 LGHNA, CDR2 YNFKEQ. The CDR3 loop spans 15 amino acids. V shed 1 base and J shed 0 bases, with 7 bases lying between them. In DNA, the CDR3 is TGTGCCAGCAGCCAAGTGGCAGGCTCTGGAAACACCATATATTTT. Translation gives CASSQVAGSGNTIYF.

This chain uses TRBV7-9 with TRBJ1-4; no clear D. The CDR3 runs to 15 residues. The V end lost 7 bases, the J end lost 3 bases, and 15 bases lay between the germline ends. CDR1 is SEHNR, CDR2 FQNEAQ, per germline (reference sequence). As DNA, the CDR3 is TGTGCCAGCACGGAACCGCGTGCGGCTAATGAAAAACTGTTTTTT. It specifies CASTEPRAANEKLFF.

The J gene is TRBJ2-5, the V gene TRBV24-1; 7 bases are shared with TRBD2. The CDR3 has 16 residues. The J segment lost 7 bases and the V segment lost 4 bases, leaving 14 bases of the junction unmatched. Germline CDR1 KGHDR, CDR2 SFDVKD. This CDR3 is CATSDSLGPRGGTQYF. The CDR3 bases are TGTGCCACCAGTGACTCCCTAGGGCCTCGCGGGGGGACCCAGTACTTC.

CDR3 DNA sequence: TGTGCCAGCAGTTTTACGGCCACCCCGCCCCAGCATTTT. It translates to CASSFTATPPQHF. J is TRBJ1-5 and V is TRBV12-3 or TRBV12-4; D gene uncertain. The CDR3 has 13 amino acids. V was clipped by 3 bases and J by 9 bases, with 12 bases between them.

This chain links TRBV29-1 with TRBJ1-2; unclear D gene. With 2 bases removed from V and 1 base from J, the gap between germline ends came to 8 bases. This CDR3 has 13 residues. Germline CDR1 and CDR2: SQVTM and ANQGSEA. CDR3 DNA sequence: TGCAGCGTTGAACCCGAACGTAACTATGGCTACACCTTC. Translating gives CSVEPERNYGYTF.

This clone has just a few counts. The chain combines TRBV7-8 with TRBJ1-4, with D possibly being TRBD1 (5 bases). Germline loops: CDR1 SGHVS, CDR2 FQNEAQ. The V and J ends lost 4 bases and 5 bases respectively, with 11 bases between them. This CDR3 contains 14 residues. The CDR3 DNA follows: TGTGCCAGCAGCTCCAGGGTCTCAAATGAAAAACTGTTTTTT. It translates to CASSSRVSNEKLFF.

This sequence joins TRBV10-3 and TRBJ2-7; possibly TRBD1 or TRBD2 for D (5 bases each). The CDR3 loop spans 15 amino acids. Between the trimmed V and J ends, which lost 0 bases and 1 base, there was a span of 10 bases. Germline V gene data show CDR1 as ENHRY and CDR2 as SYGVKD. The CDR3 bases are TGTGCCATCAGTGAGTCGATTGGGGGATCCTACGAGCAGTACTTC. It encodes CAISESIGGSYEQYF.

The V gene is TRBV7-2, the J gene TRBJ1-1, with a tentative D call TRBD1 (6 bases). The V and J ends lost 5 bases and 4 bases respectively, with 14 bases between them. This CDR3 comprises 14 residues. Germline V gives CDR1 SGHTA, CDR2 FQGNSA. The DNA for the CDR3 is TGTGCCAGCAGCCCGCAGGGGAAGGGCACTGAAGCTTTCTTT. It is translated as CASSPQGKGTEAFF. Combining the CDR3 with reference TRBV7-2 and TRBJ1-1 gives the whole variable domain GAGVSQSPSNKVTEKGKDVELRCDPISGHTALYWYRQSLGQGLEFLIYFQGNSAPDKSGLPSDRFSAERTGGSVSTLTIQRTQQEDSAVYLCASSPQGKGTEAFFGQGTRLTVV.

The chain carries TRBV9 and TRBJ2-7, with D possibly being TRBD2 (5 bases). Germline V gene lookup returns CDR1 SGDLS and CDR2 YYNGEE. There are 15 residues in the CDR3. Trimming removed 2 bases from V and 2 bases from J, with 14 bases in between. The chain's CDR3 is CASSVDYSFPYEQYF. The DNA of the CDR3 is TGTGCCAGCAGCGTCGACTACTCATTTCCCTACGAGCAGTACTTC.

This clone has just a few counts. V is TRBV4-1 and J is TRBJ1-6; tentatively, D is TRBD1 (5 bases). CDR1 and CDR2 from the germline V gene are MGHRA and YSYEKL. Trimming removed 0 bases at V and 13 bases at J, with 10 bases between. The CDR3 extends over 13 amino acids. The CDR3 DNA follows: TGCGCCAGCAGCCAAGATCCGGGGCACCCCCTCCACTTT. Amino acid sequence: CASSQDPGHPLHF.

The chain recombines TRBV5-6 with TRBJ1-1; a possible D gene is TRBD1 (6 bases). This CDR3 is 15 amino acids long. Germline values: CDR1 SGHDT, CDR2 YYEEEE. V was pared by 0 bases and J by 1 base, with 10 bases between. This CDR3 reads CASSLGLGANTEAFF. For the CDR3, the DNA is TGTGCCAGCAGCTTGGGTCTGGGGGCGAACACTGAAGCTTTCTTT.

This clone appeared many times. The CDR3 DNA reads as TGTGCCAGCAGTACCTGGAATCAGCCCCAGCATTTT. This encodes CASSTWNQPQHF. The J gene is TRBJ1-5, the V gene TRBV27; no clear D. This CDR3 comprises 12 residues. The germline gives CDR1 MNHEY, CDR2 SMNVEV (reference sequence). With 5 bases removed from V and 4 bases from J, the gap between germline ends came to 6 bases.

The rearrangement joins TRBV28 to TRBJ2-7; 9 nucleotides agree with TRBD1. J was trimmed by 6 bases and V by 3 bases; bases with no gene match: 6. The CDR3 is made up of 14 amino acids. Germline V lookup: CDR1 MDHEN, CDR2 SYDVKM. CDR3 protein: CASSLNRGPREQYF. CDR3 DNA: TGTGCCAGCAGTTTGAACAGGGGGCCCCGCGAGCAGTACTTC.

This rearrangement joins TRBV11-1 to TRBJ2-5, with D unresolved. The germline gives CDR1 SGHAT, CDR2 FQDESV (reference sequence). The CDR3 runs 12 residues. Trimming took 5 bases from V and 7 from J, leaving 11 bases between them. The CDR3: CASSPARGTQYF. The CDR3 region has the DNA TGTGCCAGCAGCCCAGCCCGAGGGACCCAGTACTTC.

This chain uses TRBV7-2 with TRBJ1-5; 7 bases match TRBD1. Germline V gives CDR1 SGHTA, CDR2 FQGNSA. The V segment lost 2 bases and the J segment 0 bases; nucleotides outside the gene matches: 10. The CDR3 length is 18 residues. The CDR3 DNA reads TGTGCCAGCAGCTTACTGGTGTCAGGGGGAAATAGCAATCAGCCCCAGCATTTT. This codes for CASSLLVSGGNSNQPQHF.

The V and J genes are TRBV15 and TRBJ2-1; D is unresolved. The CDR3 runs to 13 residues. Trimming took off 5 bases at V and 2 bases at J, with 7 bases between the two ends. Germline-derived CDR1 and CDR2 are LNHNV and YYDKDF (reference sequence). The CDR3 DNA is TGTGCCACCAGCCCAAGGGCCTACAATGAGCAGTTCTTC. It encodes CATSPRAYNEQFF. Based on the CDR3 plus reference TRBV15 and TRBJ2-1, the full variable domain is DAMVIQNPRYQVTQFGKPVTLSCSQTLNHNVMYWYQQKSSQAPKLLFHYYDKDFNNEADTPDNFQSRRPNTSFCFLDIRSPGLGDTAMYLCATSPRAYNEQFFGPGTRLTVL.

This chain links TRBV5-1 with TRBJ1-1, with TRBD1 matching over 9 bases. This CDR3 comprises 14 residues. J gave up 4 bases and V 3 bases, and 4 bases lay outside the gene matches. Germline V gene lookup returns CDR1 SGHRS and CDR2 YFSETQ. The CDR3 DNA sequence: TGCGCCAGCAGCTCGGGACAGGGATTCACTGAAGCTTTCTTT. This encodes CASSSGQGFTEAFF.

This clone was recorded a few times. The chain links TRBV29-1 to TRBJ2-7; TRBD1 aligns across 8 bases. Germline values: CDR1 SQVTM, CDR2 ANQGSEA. The CDR3 contains 15 residues. Trimming removed 4 bases from V and 2 bases from J; junction bases left unmatched: 10. The DNA for the CDR3 is TGCAGCGTTGCCGGGACAGGTGAATACACCTACGAGCAGTACTTC. Translated, it gives CSVAGTGEYTYEQYF.

The V and J genes are TRBV18 and TRBJ1-5; D remains ambiguous. The CDR3 runs to 15 residues. V dropped 3 bases and J dropped 1 base, with 10 bases sitting between them. Germline loops: CDR1 KGHSH, CDR2 LQKENI. The CDR3 DNA is TGTGCCAGCTCACCCCGTCTGGGCAGCAATCAGCCCCAGCATTTT. It encodes CASSPRLGSNQPQHF.

The chain has TRBV27 and TRBJ2-7; perhaps TRBD2 as D (6 bases). V shed 6 bases and J shed 7 bases, with 16 bases lying between them. The germline V gene encodes CDR1 MNHEY and CDR2 SMNVEV (reference sequence). The CDR3 loop spans 13 amino acids. CDR3 residues: CASSRLTSLEQYF. DNA of the CDR3: TGTGCCAGCAGCCGACTGACTAGTTTGGAGCAGTACTTC.

The chain couples TRBV30 to TRBJ1-3; maybe TRBD1 (5 bases). Germline V CDR1 and CDR2: GTSNPN, SVGIG (reference sequence). This CDR3 has 17 residues. Trimming left V 0 bases short and J 0 bases short, with 15 bases between. The CDR3: CAWSVRGAEYSGNTIYF. CDR3 sequence (DNA): TGTGCCTGGAGTGTACGAGGGGCAGAATACTCTGGAAACACCATATATTTT. The full variable domain, its missing parts supplied by reference TRBV30 and TRBJ1-3, is SQTIHQWPATLVQPVGSPLSLECTVEGTSNPNLYWYRQAAGRGLQLLFYSVGIGQISSEVPQNLSASRPQDRQFILSSKKLLLSDSGFYLCAWSVRGAEYSGNTIYFGEGSWLTVV.